The 14 T cell receptor beta chains presented below share a single source sample, sequenced in a study of shared clonotypes between healthy human individuals. As defined, naive CD8 cells were CD45RO-negative and positively selected for CCR7, with terminally differentiated effector memory CD45RA+ cells excluded. Repertoires were generated with immunoSEQ multiplex PCR, while TCRdb's copy carries only in-frame clones and drops some. The table has approximately 720,000 clones, about 90% seen once. The sequenced sample was naive CD8+ T cells sorted from blood. Receptor source: a man between 25 and 39 years old in good health.

The chain has TRBV28 and TRBJ2-3, with TRBD1 matching over 9 bases. V dropped 4 bases and J dropped 2; count of bases not matched to a gene: 7. The germline V gene has CDR1 MDHEN and CDR2 SYDVKM. The CDR3 sequence is 16 residues long. The CDR3 nucleotides are TGTGCCAGCAGTTCCCATGGACAGGGGAACACAGATACGCAGTATTTT. Protein sequence: CASSSHGQGNTDTQYF.

The chain has TRBV7-2 and TRBJ2-3; 8 nucleotides match TRBD1. CDR3 length: 17 amino acids. Germline V gene data show CDR1 as SGHTA and CDR2 as FQGNSA. V gave up 4 bases and J gave up 4 bases; unmatched junction bases: 13. The CDR3 protein is CASSSDQDRDLADTQYF. The CDR3 DNA reads as TGTGCCAGCAGCTCAGACCAGGACAGGGATTTAGCAGATACGCAGTATTTT.

This clone was counted once. The rearrangement links TRBV12-5 to TRBJ1-4; 7 bases are a match to TRBD1. There are 16 residues in the CDR3. The junction had 6 bases not matched to a gene; V was cut back by 1 base and J by 4 bases. Germline CDR1 and CDR2: LGHNT and FRNRAP. DNA of the CDR3: TGTGCTAGTGGTTTGGGGGTGGGACAGTTTAATGAAAAACTGTTTTTT. Protein: CASGLGVGQFNEKLFF.

The count of this clone is one. This chain links TRBV19 with TRBJ2-2, with 14 bases fitting TRBD2. Trimming took 6 bases from V and 4 from J; bases not matched to a gene: 7. This CDR3 spans 17 amino acids. Germline V gene lookup returns CDR1 LNHDA and CDR2 SQIVND (reference sequence). CDR3 residues: CASRSTSGRDSTGELFF. CDR3 sequence (DNA): TGTGCCAGTAGGTCGACTAGCGGGAGGGATTCCACCGGGGAGCTGTTTTTT.

V gene TRBV5-6 combines with J gene TRBJ2-5; no clear D gene. This CDR3 has 17 amino acids. V was trimmed by 2 bases and J by 4 bases, leaving 21 bases between them. Per the germline V gene, CDR1 is SGHDT and CDR2 is YYEEEE. In DNA form, the CDR3 reads TGTGCCAGCAGCTTATCATTAGACAAGCCCTCGAGAGAGACCCAGTACTTC. Protein product: CASSLSLDKPSRETQYF.

The chain links TRBV4-2 to TRBJ2-1; D may match TRBD1 or TRBD2 (5 bases each). Germline CDR1 reads LGHNA; CDR2 reads YNFKEQ. The CDR3 sequence is 16 residues long. V shed 1 base and J shed 7 bases, with 17 bases lying between them. CDR3 residues: CASSQGRLGPLNEQFF. The CDR3 nucleotides read TGTGCCAGCAGCCAAGGGAGGCTGGGGCCCCTTAATGAGCAGTTCTTC.

The chain employs TRBV5-1 and TRBJ2-3, with 11 bases fitting TRBD2. CDR3 length: 15 residues. Germline assignment: CDR1 SGHRS and CDR2 YFSETQ. V was pared by 2 bases and J by 5 bases, with 4 bases of the junction left unmatched. The DNA for the CDR3 is TGCGCCAGCAGCTTTAGCGGGAGGGCCGGAGATACGCAGTATTTT. Residues: CASSFSGRAGDTQYF.

This rearrangement joins TRBV27 to TRBJ2-7; 13 bases are a match to TRBD2. CDR3 length: 15 residues. Germline CDR1 MNHEY, CDR2 SMNVEV (reference sequence). Trimming removed 6 bases from V and 4 bases from J; junction bases left unmatched: 6. In DNA form, the CDR3 reads TGTGCCAGCAGCGCTACGACTAGCGGGAGGTACGAGCAGTACTTC. This gives the protein CASSATTSGRYEQYF.

V is TRBV29-1 and J is TRBJ1-2, with D maybe TRBD1 (6 bases). This CDR3 has 14 amino acids. The germline V gene has CDR1 SQVTM and CDR2 ANQGSEA. Trimming took off 1 base at V and 4 bases at J, with 13 bases between the two ends. The CDR3 is CSVEASWGAYGYTF. The CDR3 DNA is TGCAGCGTTGAAGCTTCATGGGGGGCCTATGGCTACACCTTC.

The chain recombines TRBV19 with TRBJ2-5; tentatively, D is TRBD1 (7 bases). The length of the CDR3 is 15 residues. Germline lookup yields CDR1 LNHDA and CDR2 SQIVND (reference sequence). Between the trimmed V and J ends, which lost 0 bases and 7 bases, there was a span of 15 bases. In DNA form, the CDR3 reads TGTGCCAGTAGTATAGATTTGTCAGGGGGGCGGACCCAGTACTTC. Protein product: CASSIDLSGGRTQYF.

This clone has a single count. The chain carries TRBV29-1 and TRBJ1-1; D perhaps matches TRBD1 (6 bases). Germline CDR1 SQVTM, CDR2 ANQGSEA. V was clipped by 5 bases and J by 6 bases, with 22 bases between them. This CDR3 contains 15 residues. CDR3 amino acids: CSVTDSPGKGPEAFF. The CDR3 DNA reads TGCAGCGTTACGGACAGCCCTGGTAAGGGGCCTGAAGCTTTCTTT.

This clone was picked up one time. V is TRBV9 and J is TRBJ2-3; the D gene could be TRBD1 or TRBD2 (5 bases each). The CDR3 extends over 16 amino acids. V was cut by 4 bases and J by 2 bases, with 17 bases left in between. The germline V gene encodes CDR1 SGDLS and CDR2 YYNGEE. CDR3 nucleotides: TGTGCCAGCAGCCCTTTTGGGGGACCAACCACAGATACGCAGTATTTT. Protein product: CASSPFGGPTTDTQYF.

The chain couples TRBV5-1 to TRBJ2-7; TRBD2 is a possible D gene (5 bases). The germline V gene has CDR1 SGHRS and CDR2 YFSETQ. Trimming shortened V by 1 base and J by 1 base, and 12 bases separated the two germline ends. The CDR3 is made up of 15 amino acids. This CDR3 is CASSLLPGSSYEQYF. CDR3 sequence (DNA): TGCGCCAGCAGCTTGCTACCGGGGTCGTCCTACGAGCAGTACTTC. The full variable domain, in which reference TRBV5-1 and TRBJ2-7 provide the parts outside the CDR3, is KAGVTQTPRYLIKTRGQQVTLSCSPISGHRSVSWYQQTPGQGLQFLFEYFSETQRNKGNFPGRFSGRQFSNSRSEMNVSTLELGDSALYLCASSLLPGSSYEQYFGPGTRLTVT.

The V and J genes are TRBV7-3 and TRBJ2-1; D might be TRBD1 or TRBD2, each matching 5 bases. Trimming removed 1 base from V and 9 bases from J, with 13 bases in between. Germline values: CDR1 SGHTA, CDR2 FQGTGA. The CDR3 is made up of 14 amino acids. The CDR3, as DNA: TGTGCCAGCAGCTTAATGGGAGATAGGGGTGAGCAGTTCTTC. It specifies CASSLMGDRGEQFF.